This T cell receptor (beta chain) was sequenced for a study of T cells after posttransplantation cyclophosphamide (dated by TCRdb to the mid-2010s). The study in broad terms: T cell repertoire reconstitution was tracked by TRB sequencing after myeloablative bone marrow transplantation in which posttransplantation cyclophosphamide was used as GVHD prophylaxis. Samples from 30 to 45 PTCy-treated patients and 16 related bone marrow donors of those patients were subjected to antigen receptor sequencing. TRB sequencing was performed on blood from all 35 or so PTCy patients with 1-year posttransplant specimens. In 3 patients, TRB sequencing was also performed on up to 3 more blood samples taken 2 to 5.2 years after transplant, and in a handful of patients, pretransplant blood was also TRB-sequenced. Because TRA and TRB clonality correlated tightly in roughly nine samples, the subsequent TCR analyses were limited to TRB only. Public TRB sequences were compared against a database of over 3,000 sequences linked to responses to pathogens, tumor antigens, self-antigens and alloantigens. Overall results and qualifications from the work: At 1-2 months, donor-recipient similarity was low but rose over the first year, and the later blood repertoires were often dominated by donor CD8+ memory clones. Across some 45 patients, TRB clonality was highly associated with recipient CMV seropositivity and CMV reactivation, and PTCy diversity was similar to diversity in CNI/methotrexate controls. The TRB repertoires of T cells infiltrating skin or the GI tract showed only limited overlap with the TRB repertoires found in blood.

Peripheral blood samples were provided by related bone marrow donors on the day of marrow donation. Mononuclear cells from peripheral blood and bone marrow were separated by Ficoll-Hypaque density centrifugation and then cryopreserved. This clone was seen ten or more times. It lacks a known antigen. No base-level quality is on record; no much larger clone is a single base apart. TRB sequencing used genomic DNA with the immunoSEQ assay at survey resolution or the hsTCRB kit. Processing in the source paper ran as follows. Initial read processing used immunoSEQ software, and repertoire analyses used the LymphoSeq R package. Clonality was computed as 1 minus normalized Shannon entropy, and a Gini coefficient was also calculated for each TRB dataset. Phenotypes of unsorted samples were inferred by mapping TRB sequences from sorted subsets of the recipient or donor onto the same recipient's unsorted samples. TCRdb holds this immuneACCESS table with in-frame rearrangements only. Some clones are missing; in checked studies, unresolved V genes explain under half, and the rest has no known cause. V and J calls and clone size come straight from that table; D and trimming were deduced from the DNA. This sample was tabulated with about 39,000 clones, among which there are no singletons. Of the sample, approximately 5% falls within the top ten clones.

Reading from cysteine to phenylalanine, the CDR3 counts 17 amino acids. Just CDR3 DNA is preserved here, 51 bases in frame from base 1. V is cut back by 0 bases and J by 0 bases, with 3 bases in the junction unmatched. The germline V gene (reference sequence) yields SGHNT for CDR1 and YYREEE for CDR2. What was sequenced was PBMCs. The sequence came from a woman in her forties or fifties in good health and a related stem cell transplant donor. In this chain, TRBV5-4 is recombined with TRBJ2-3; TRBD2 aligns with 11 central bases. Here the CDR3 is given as CASSLVTSGDSTDTQYF. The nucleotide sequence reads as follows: TGTGCCAGCAGCTTGGTGACTAGCGGGGATAGCACAGATACGCAGTATTTT.